This TCR beta chain was captured in a study of blood T cell repertoires in COVID-19. At the level of the study: PBMCs, B-cell-depleted T cells, or T cells were the source of the cDNA or gDNA that made up the material.

Profiling relied on immunoSEQ multiplex PCR, and the TCRdb table lists in-frame clones only, not all of them. The sample consists of hundreds of thousands of clones, around 87% of them appearing once. V gave up 5 bases and J gave up 1 base, with 8 bases separating them. Germline CDR1 KGHSH, CDR2 LQKENI. The CDR3 is made up of 13 amino acids. This TCR was sampled from a man aged 18 to 35 who had recovered from COVID-19. The V and J genes are TRBV18 and TRBJ1-1, with D perhaps matching TRBD1 (6 bases). The specimen was PBMCs or T cells enriched from blood (not recorded which). The CDR3 loop reads CASSTGQNTEAFF. CDR3 nucleotide sequence: TGTGCCAGCTCAACGGGACAGAACACTGAAGCTTTCTTT.